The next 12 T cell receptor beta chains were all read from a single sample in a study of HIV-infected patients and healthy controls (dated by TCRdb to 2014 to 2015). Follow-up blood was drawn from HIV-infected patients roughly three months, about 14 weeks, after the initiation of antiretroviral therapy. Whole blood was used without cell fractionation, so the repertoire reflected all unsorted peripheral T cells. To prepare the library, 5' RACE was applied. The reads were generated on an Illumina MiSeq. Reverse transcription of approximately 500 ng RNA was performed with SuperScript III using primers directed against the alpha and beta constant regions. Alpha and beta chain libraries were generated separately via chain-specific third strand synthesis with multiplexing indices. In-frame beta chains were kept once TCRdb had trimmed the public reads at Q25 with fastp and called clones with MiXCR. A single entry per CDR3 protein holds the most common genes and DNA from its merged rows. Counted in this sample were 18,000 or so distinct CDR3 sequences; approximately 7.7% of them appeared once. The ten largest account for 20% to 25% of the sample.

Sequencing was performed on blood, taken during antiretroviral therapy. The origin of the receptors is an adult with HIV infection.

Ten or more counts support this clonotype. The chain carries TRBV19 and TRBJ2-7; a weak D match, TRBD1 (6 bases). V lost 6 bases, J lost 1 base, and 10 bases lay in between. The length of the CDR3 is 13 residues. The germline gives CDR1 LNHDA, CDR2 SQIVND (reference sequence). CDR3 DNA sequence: TGTGCCAGTAGCATTGGACAGTCCTACGAGCAGTACTTC. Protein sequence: CASSIGQSYEQYF.

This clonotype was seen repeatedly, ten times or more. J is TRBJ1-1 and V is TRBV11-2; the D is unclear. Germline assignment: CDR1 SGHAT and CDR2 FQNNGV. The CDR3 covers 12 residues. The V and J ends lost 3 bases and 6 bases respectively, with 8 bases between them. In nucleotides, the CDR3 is TGTGCCAGCAGCTTCGGAATGCCTGAAGCTTTCTTT. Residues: CASSFGMPEAFF.

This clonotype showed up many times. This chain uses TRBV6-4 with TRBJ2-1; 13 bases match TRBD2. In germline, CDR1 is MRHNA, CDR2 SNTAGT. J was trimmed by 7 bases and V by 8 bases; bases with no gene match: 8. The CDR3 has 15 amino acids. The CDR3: CASRRTSGSSNEQFF. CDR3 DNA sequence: TGTGCCAGCCGCCGGACTAGCGGGAGCAGTAATGAGCAGTTCTTC.

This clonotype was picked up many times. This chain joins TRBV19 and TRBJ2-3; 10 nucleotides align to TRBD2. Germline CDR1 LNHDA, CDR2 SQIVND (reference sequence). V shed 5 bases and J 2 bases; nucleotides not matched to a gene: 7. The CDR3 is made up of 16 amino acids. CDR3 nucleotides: TGTGCCAGTAGTCCCGAAGCGGGAGGGACCACAGATACGCAGTATTTT. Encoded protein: CASSPEAGGTTDTQYF.

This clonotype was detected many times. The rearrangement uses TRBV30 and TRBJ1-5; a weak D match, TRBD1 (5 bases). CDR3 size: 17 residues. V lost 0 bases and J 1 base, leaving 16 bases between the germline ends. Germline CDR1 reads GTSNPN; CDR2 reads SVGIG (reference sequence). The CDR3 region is CAWSVIGGVWSNQPQHF. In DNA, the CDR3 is TGTGCCTGGAGTGTGATCGGGGGGGTGTGGAGCAATCAGCCCCAGCATTTT.

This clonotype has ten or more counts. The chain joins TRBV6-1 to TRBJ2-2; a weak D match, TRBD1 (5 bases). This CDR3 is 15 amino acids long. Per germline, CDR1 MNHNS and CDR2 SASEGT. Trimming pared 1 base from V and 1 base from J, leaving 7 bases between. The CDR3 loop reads CASSEETGNTGELFF. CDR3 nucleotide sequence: TGTGCCAGCAGTGAAGAAACAGGGAACACCGGGGAGCTGTTTTTT.

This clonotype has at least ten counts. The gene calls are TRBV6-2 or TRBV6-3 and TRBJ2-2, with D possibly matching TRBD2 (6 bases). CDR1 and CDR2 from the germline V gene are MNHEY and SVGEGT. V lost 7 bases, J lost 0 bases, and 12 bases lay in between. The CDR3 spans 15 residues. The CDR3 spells CASKTWTTNTGELFF. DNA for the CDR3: TGTGCCAGCAAAACCTGGACTACGAACACCGGGGAGCTGTTTTTT.

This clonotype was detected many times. In DNA, the CDR3 is TGTGCCATCACCTACAATAGAAGCCATACGCAGTATTTT. It translates to CAITYNRSHTQYF. The chain recombines TRBV10-3 with TRBJ2-3; D ambiguous. This CDR3 contains 13 residues. Germline values: CDR1 ENHRY, CDR2 SYGVKD. V shed 7 bases and J shed 7 bases, with 15 bases lying between them.

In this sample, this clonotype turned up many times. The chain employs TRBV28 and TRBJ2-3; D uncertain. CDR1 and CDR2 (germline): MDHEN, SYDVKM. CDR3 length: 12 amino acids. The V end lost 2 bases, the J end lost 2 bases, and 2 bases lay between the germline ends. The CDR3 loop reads CASSLDTDTQYF. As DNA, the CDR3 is TGTGCCAGCAGTTTAGACACAGATACGCAGTATTTT. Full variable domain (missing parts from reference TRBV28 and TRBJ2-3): DVKVTQSSRYLVKRTGEKVFLECVQDMDHENMFWYRQDPGLGLRLIYFSYDVKMKEKGDIPEGYSVSREKKERFSLILESASTNQTSMYLCASSLDTDTQYFGPGTRLTVL.

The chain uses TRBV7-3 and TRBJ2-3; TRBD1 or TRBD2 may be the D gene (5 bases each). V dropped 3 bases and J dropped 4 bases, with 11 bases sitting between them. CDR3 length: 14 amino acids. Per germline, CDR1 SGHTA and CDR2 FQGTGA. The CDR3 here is CASSLRGTADTQYF. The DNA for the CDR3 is TGTGCCAGCAGCTTGCGAGGGACGGCAGATACGCAGTATTTT.

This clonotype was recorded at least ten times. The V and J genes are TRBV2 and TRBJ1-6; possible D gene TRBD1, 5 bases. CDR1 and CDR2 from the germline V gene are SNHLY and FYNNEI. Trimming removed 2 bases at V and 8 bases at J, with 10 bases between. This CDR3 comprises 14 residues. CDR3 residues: CASSELTGDSPLHF. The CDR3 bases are TGTGCCAGCAGTGAATTAACGGGGGATTCACCCCTCCACTTT.

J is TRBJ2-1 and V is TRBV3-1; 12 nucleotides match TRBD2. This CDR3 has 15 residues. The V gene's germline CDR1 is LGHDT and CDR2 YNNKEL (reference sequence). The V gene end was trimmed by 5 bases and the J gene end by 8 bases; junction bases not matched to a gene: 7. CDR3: CASSVRLAGGDEQFF. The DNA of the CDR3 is TGTGCCAGCAGCGTACGTCTAGCGGGGGGGGATGAGCAGTTCTTC.